These 31 T cell receptor beta chains originate from one sample sequenced in a study of radiotherapy plus CTLA-4 blockade in lung cancer. Method: immunoSEQ multiplex PCR; TCRdb's copy keeps in-frame clones and lacks some. The table records 35,000 to 40,000 clones, about two thirds of them present only once. The source material was peripheral blood, sampled from a patient treated with radiotherapy plus ipilimumab. Source of these receptors: a human donor with non-small cell lung cancer who had stable disease on radiotherapy plus ipilimumab.

This clone is classed as medium-sized. The V and J genes are TRBV6-9 and TRBJ1-4, with D perhaps matching TRBD1 (5 bases). The CDR3 length is 15 residues. V lost 6 bases and J 6 bases, leaving 17 bases between the germline ends. Germline loops: CDR1 MNHGY, CDR2 SVAAGI. The CDR3 bases are TGTGCCAGCAGCGAAGTCGGGGGGAAGGATGAAAAACTGTTTTTT. Its translation is CASSEVGGKDEKLFF.

The chain uses TRBV7-2 and TRBJ1-2; D may be TRBD1 (5 bases). CDR1 is SGHTA, CDR2 FQGNSA, per germline. This CDR3 contains 15 residues. Between the trimmed V and J ends, which lost 1 base and 5 bases, there was a span of 14 bases. CDR3 nucleotide sequence: TGTGCCAGCAGCTTAGAAAGGCTCCAGGGATATGGCTACACCTTC. This codes for CASSLERLQGYGYTF.

This chain joins TRBV9 and TRBJ2-2; TRBD1 aligns across 7 bases. The V gene end was trimmed by 1 base and the J gene end by 5 bases; junction bases not matched to a gene: 2. CDR1 and CDR2 from the germline V gene are SGDLS and YYNGEE. CDR3 length: 14 amino acids. Here the CDR3 reads CASSVIQGTGELFF. Written as DNA, the CDR3 is TGTGCCAGCAGCGTAATACAGGGGACCGGGGAGCTGTTTTTT.

The chain employs TRBV7-9 and TRBJ2-7, with D possibly being TRBD2 (5 bases). The CDR3 is 17 residues long. V was shortened by 0 bases and J by 5 bases, with 20 bases between the two germline ends. Germline V gene lookup returns CDR1 SEHNR and CDR2 FQNEAQ (reference sequence). CDR3: CASSLAYIASGPHEQYF. The CDR3 coding sequence is TGTGCCAGCAGCTTAGCATATATAGCGTCGGGCCCCCACGAGCAGTACTTC.

V usage is TRBV10-2 and J usage is TRBJ1-2, with TRBD1 matching over 11 bases. The length of the CDR3 is 17 residues. V lost 2 bases and J lost 8; bases outside the gene matches: 13. Germline CDR1 WSHSY, CDR2 SAAADI. CDR3 coding DNA: TGCGCCAGCAGTGAGAGAAATAAGGGACAGGGGGGCTTGGGCTACACCTTC. This translates into CASSERNKGQGGLGYTF.

The chain links TRBV7-2 to TRBJ1-3, with TRBD1 matching 7 bases. With V trimmed by 2 bases and J by 3 bases, 13 bases remained unmatched. The CDR3 spans 18 residues. Germline-derived CDR1 and CDR2 are SGHTA and FQGNSA. The CDR3 nucleotides are TGTGCCAGCAGCTTATTCGCATTTGAGGGGGCTATTGGAAACACCATATATTTT. Amino acid sequence: CASSLFAFEGAIGNTIYF.

The chain joins TRBV19 to TRBJ1-6; D gene ambiguous. Trimming left V 4 bases short and J 5 bases short, with 15 bases between. Germline loops: CDR1 LNHDA, CDR2 SQIVND (reference sequence). The CDR3 loop spans 16 amino acids. The CDR3: CASSNRASRDNSPLHF. The CDR3 region has the DNA TGTGCCAGTAGTAACCGGGCTTCGAGGGATAATTCACCCCTCCACTTT.

This clone was detected only once. V usage is TRBV15 and J usage is TRBJ1-3, with 9 positions matching TRBD1. Germline CDR1 is LNHNV and CDR2 is YYDKDF (reference sequence). The CDR3 is 18 residues long. J was trimmed by 1 base and V by 5 bases; bases with no gene match: 12. CDR3 bases: TGTGCCACCAGCGGACCCGGGACAGGGCAAACATCTGGAAACACCATATATTTT. Amino acid sequence: CATSGPGTGQTSGNTIYF.

This clone was counted between two and nine times. The V call is TRBV6-5, the J call TRBJ2-7, with D possibly being TRBD1 (6 bases). The germline CDR1 and CDR2 sequences are MNHEY and SVGAGI. Trimming pared 5 bases from V and 0 bases from J, leaving 11 bases between. CDR3 size: 14 residues. The chain's CDR3 is CASSERDNSYEQYF. The CDR3 DNA reads TGTGCCAGCAGTGAAAGGGACAACTCCTACGAGCAGTACTTC.

The chain joins TRBV4-1 to TRBJ1-3, with D tentatively TRBD1 (6 bases). V shed 0 bases and J shed 0 bases, with 9 bases lying between them. Germline V lookup: CDR1 MGHRA, CDR2 YSYEKL. The CDR3 has 16 residues. This chain's CDR3 is CASSQDPTGSGNTIYF. In DNA form, the CDR3 reads TGCGCCAGCAGCCAAGACCCGACAGGCTCTGGAAACACCATATATTTT.

In this sample, this clone turned up a few times. CDR3 sequence: CAWSVYKNTEAFF. The CDR3 DNA reads TGTGCCTGGAGTGTATATAAGAACACTGAAGCTTTCTTT. The chain is built from TRBV30 and TRBJ1-1; no clear D gene. V lost 0 bases and J lost 1, with 6 bases in between. The CDR3 has 13 residues. CDR1 GTSNPN and CDR2 SVGIG come from the germline V gene (reference sequence).

The rearrangement uses TRBV2 and TRBJ1-2; D gene ambiguous. The V gene's germline CDR1 is SNHLY and CDR2 FYNNEI. This CDR3 is built from 11 residues. Between the trimmed V and J ends, which lost 6 bases and 4 bases, there was a span of 6 bases. CDR3 in DNA: TGTGCCAGCAGCCCGTTCTATGGCTACACCTTC. This translates into CASSPFYGYTF.

The chain carries TRBV6-6 and TRBJ1-3, with no clear D. This CDR3 region has 15 residues. CDR1 MNHNY and CDR2 SVGAGI come from the germline V gene (reference sequence). The V gene lost 7 bases and the J gene lost 0 bases, with 13 bases spanning the gap. The CDR3 loop reads CASIPPGRSGNTIYF. The CDR3 DNA reads TGTGCCAGCATCCCCCCTGGCCGCTCTGGAAACACCATATATTTT.

V is TRBV4-1 and J is TRBJ1-5; 7 bases line up with TRBD1. The V gene end was trimmed by 4 bases and the J gene end by 1 base; junction bases not matched to a gene: 10. This CDR3 has 17 amino acids. Germline V gives CDR1 MGHRA, CDR2 YSYEKL. The DNA for the CDR3 is TGCGCCAGCAGCCCCGGTAGGGGACAGACCAGCAATCAGCCCCAGCATTTT. Amino acid sequence: CASSPGRGQTSNQPQHF.

This clone was seen just once. V and J are TRBV7-6 and TRBJ1-1; D ambiguous. The CDR3 covers 13 residues. The V and J ends lost 5 bases and 1 base respectively, with 8 bases between them. Germline CDR1 and CDR2: SGHVS and FNYEAQ. The DNA of the CDR3 is TGTGCCAGCAGCCAGAACAGGAACACTGAAGCTTTCTTT. Translated: CASSQNRNTEAFF.

The rearrangement links TRBV7-9 to TRBJ1-1; D call uncertain. Germline V gene lookup returns CDR1 SEHNR and CDR2 FQNEAQ (reference sequence). The CDR3 loop spans 12 amino acids. V shed 3 bases and J shed 3 bases, with 5 bases lying between them. The CDR3 nucleotides read TGTGCCAGCAGCTTCCTATACACTGAAGCTTTCTTT. Amino acid sequence: CASSFLYTEAFF.

J is TRBJ2-7 and V is TRBV7-6, with D tentatively TRBD1 (5 bases). This CDR3 is 13 amino acids long. Trimming left V 0 bases short and J 6 bases short, with 9 bases between. CDR1 and CDR2 (germline): SGHVS, FNYEAQ. The CDR3 DNA reads as TGTGCCAGCAGCTTAGCGCTACAGGCCGAGCAGTACTTC. Translating gives CASSLALQAEQYF.

The genes are TRBV19 and TRBJ1-1; 9 nucleotides align to TRBD1. The CDR3 is 18 residues long. In germline, CDR1 is LNHDA, CDR2 SQIVND (reference sequence). Unmatched junction bases numbered 15, after V lost 1 base and J lost 6 bases. The CDR3 bases are TGTGCCAGTAGTATAGGTTCCTTGTCGGGACAGGGTTCGGCTGAAGCTTTCTTT. Its translation is CASSIGSLSGQGSAEAFF.

The rearrangement links TRBV11-2 to TRBJ2-7; 9 bases line up with TRBD1. Germline V gene data show CDR1 as SGHAT and CDR2 as FQNNGV. The CDR3 extends over 14 amino acids. V trimming: 2 bases; J trimming: 7 bases; junction bases outside the gene matches: 6. As DNA, the CDR3 is TGTGCCAGCAGCTTACAGGGACAGGGCGGAGAGCAGTACTTC. Amino acid sequence: CASSLQGQGGEQYF. Using reference TRBV11-2 and TRBJ2-7 for the parts outside the CDR3, the full variable domain is EAGVAQSPRYKIIEKRQSVAFWCNPISGHATLYWYQQILGQGPKLLIQFQNNGVVDDSQLPKDRFSAERLKGVDSTLKIQPAKLEDSAVYLCASSLQGQGGEQYFGPGTRLTVT.

The CDR3 protein is CASSPPVGGNEQFF. DNA for the CDR3: TGTGCCAGCTCACCACCGGTCGGGGGCAATGAGCAGTTCTTC. J is TRBJ2-1 and V is TRBV18; D possibly corresponds to TRBD2 (6 bases). Germline V gene lookup returns CDR1 KGHSH and CDR2 LQKENI. V lost 0 bases and J 6 bases, leaving 9 bases between the germline ends. This CDR3 has 14 residues. Together with reference TRBV18 and TRBJ2-1, the CDR3 gives the full variable domain: NAGVMQNPRHLVRRRGQEARLRCSPMKGHSHVYWYRQLPEEGLKFMVYLQKENIIDESGMPKERFSAEFPKEGPSILRIQQVVRGDSAAYFCASSPPVGGNEQFFGPGTRLTVL.

This clone was picked up a small number of times. CDR3 region: CSVRSSYEQYF. CDR3 DNA: TGCAGCGTTCGGAGCTCCTACGAGCAGTACTTC. The rearrangement joins TRBV29-1 to TRBJ2-7; D ambiguous. The ends were cut back, 5 bases at V and 0 bases at J, with 5 bases in the middle. Per the germline V gene, CDR1 is SQVTM and CDR2 is ANQGSEA. This CDR3 has 11 amino acids.

V gene TRBV19 combines with J gene TRBJ2-5; D not resolved. The J call is doubtful: the DNA matches TRBJ2-7 better. The CDR3 spans 13 residues. The V gene's germline CDR1 is LNHDA and CDR2 SQIVND (reference sequence). DNA of the CDR3: TGTGCCAGTAGTATTGGGCCAGCCTACGAGCAGTACTTC. It specifies CASSIGPAYEQYF.

This clone counts as medium-sized. Here the CDR3 DNA reads TGTGCCAGCACCGATTACTTCAACACTGAAGCTTTCTTT. Amino acids: CASTDYFNTEAFF. The chain carries TRBV6-6 and TRBJ1-1; no clear D. V dropped 7 bases and J dropped 2 bases, with 11 bases sitting between them. CDR1 and CDR2 (germline): MNHNY, SVGAGI (reference sequence). The CDR3 sequence is 13 residues long.

V and J are TRBV7-2 and TRBJ1-5, with D unclear. CDR1 and CDR2 (germline): SGHTA, FQGNSA. CDR3 size: 17 residues. V was shortened by 5 bases and J by 6 bases, with 23 bases between the two germline ends. The CDR3 region has the DNA TGTGCCAGCAGCCCAACTGGACGGAGATGGGAGGGTCAGCCCCAGCATTTT. Protein: CASSPTGRRWEGQPQHF.

The V call is TRBV6-5, the J call TRBJ1-2; 8 bases line up with TRBD1. The CDR3 contains 12 residues. V shed 5 bases, J shed 8 bases, and the junction held 4 bases outside the gene matches. Germline lookup yields CDR1 MNHEY and CDR2 SVGAGI. The CDR3 nucleotides are TGTGCCAGCAGTAACCACAGGGGGGGCTACACCTTC. This translates into CASSNHRGGYTF.

V is TRBV7-9 and J is TRBJ1-1, with 7 bases identical to TRBD1. Looked up from germline, CDR1 is SEHNR and CDR2 is FQNEAQ (reference sequence). The CDR3 consists of 15 residues. Trimming took 5 bases from V and 5 from J; bases not matched to a gene: 11. DNA of the CDR3: TGTGCCAGCAGCCGCCTCCAGGGGGGAAGAACTGAAGCTTTCTTT. As protein: CASSRLQGGRTEAFF.

The chain recombines TRBV6-1 with TRBJ2-1; a weak D match, TRBD1 (5 bases). The V end lost 0 bases, the J end lost 6 bases, and 9 bases lay between the germline ends. This CDR3 region has 14 residues. Germline V gives CDR1 MNHNS, CDR2 SASEGT. CDR3 amino acids: CASSEARVGNEQFF. Here the CDR3 DNA reads TGTGCCAGCAGTGAAGCCAGGGTTGGCAATGAGCAGTTCTTC.

This clone has a single count. The rearrangement uses TRBV2 and TRBJ1-1; D gene uncertain. This CDR3 spans 13 amino acids. V lost 2 bases, J lost 5 bases, and 9 bases lay in between. Germline CDR1 reads SNHLY; CDR2 reads FYNNEI. This CDR3 is CASSELLRTEAFF. For the CDR3, the DNA is TGTGCCAGCAGTGAACTATTGAGGACTGAAGCTTTCTTT.

The chain recombines TRBV28 with TRBJ1-6; D uncertain. The ends were cut back, 3 bases at V and 6 bases at J, with 6 bases in the middle. The CDR3 is 13 residues long. In germline, CDR1 is MDHEN, CDR2 SYDVKM. The CDR3 sequence is CASSFEGNSPLHF. The CDR3 nucleotides read TGTGCCAGCAGTTTTGAGGGTAATTCACCCCTCCACTTT.

The chain joins TRBV2 to TRBJ2-1; 12 positions agree with TRBD2. Per germline, CDR1 SNHLY and CDR2 FYNNEI. The CDR3 length is 15 residues. Trimming at V came to 6 bases and at J to 6 bases, leaving 6 bases not matched to a gene. CDR3 sequence (DNA): TGTGCCAGCAGCTCCGGACTAGCGGGGTTCAATGAGCAGTTCTTC. This sequence encodes CASSSGLAGFNEQFF.

The genes are TRBV7-9 and TRBJ2-2; 10 positions agree with TRBD2. CDR3 length: 18 amino acids. Germline CDR1 is SEHNR and CDR2 is FQNEAQ (reference sequence). V was pared by 0 bases and J by 3 bases, with 7 bases of the junction left unmatched. The chain's CDR3 is CASSLALLAGGHTGELFF. DNA of the CDR3: TGTGCCAGCAGCTTAGCGCTGTTAGCGGGGGGACACACCGGGGAGCTGTTTTTT.